This is a list of T cell receptor beta chains from one sample in a study of cytomegalovirus exposure and HLA in healthy donors. Profiled with immunoSEQ multiplex PCR; TCRdb holds only in-frame clones, not every one. The data contain approximately 160,000 clones, 68% of them singletons. The sequencing input was PBMCs. These receptor sequences come from a woman aged 40 to 50 in good health and CMV-seropositive. The CDR3 runs from the conserved cysteine through the conserved F or W. D genes are given only for firm matches. A clone size is listed for some rows: how often the clone was seen (once, few, many), or a class if it is expanded.

cdr3_nt: TGTGCCAGCAGAGGGCCTTCCGGGGTAAACATTCAGTACTTC
cdr3_aa: CASRGPSGVNIQYF
v_call: TRBV6-5
j_call: TRBJ2-4
d_call: .
clone_size: few

cdr3_nt: TGTGCCAGAACCCAGGACTCTGGGGCCAACGTCCTGACTTTC
cdr3_aa: CARTQDSGANVLTF
v_call: TRBV5-3
j_call: TRBJ2-6
d_call: .
clone_size: .

cdr3_nt: TGTGCCAGCAGCCCGAGACAGGGCTTTGGCTACACCTTC
cdr3_aa: CASSPRQGFGYTF
v_call: TRBV28
j_call: TRBJ1-2
d_call: TRBD1
clone_size: .

cdr3_nt: TGCGCCAGCAGCCAAGGGAGGGGTACGGGACAGGCCTACGAGCAGTACTTC
cdr3_aa: CASSQGRGTGQAYEQYF
v_call: TRBV4-1
j_call: TRBJ2-7
d_call: TRBD1
clone_size: .

cdr3_nt: TGTGCCAGCAGTTTTACGACTAGCGGAAACCAAGAGACCCAGTACTTC
cdr3_aa: CASSFTTSGNQETQYF
v_call: TRBV28
j_call: TRBJ2-5
d_call: TRBD2
clone_size: few

cdr3_nt: TGTGCCAGTAGTATAGATCCCCCGGGGGTACCTTCACCCCTCCACTTT
cdr3_aa: CASSIDPPGVPSPLHF
v_call: TRBV19
j_call: TRBJ1-6
d_call: .
clone_size: .

cdr3_nt: TGCGCCAGCCGACGGTCCGAGGATCAGCCCCAGCATTTT
cdr3_aa: CASRRSEDQPQHF
v_call: TRBV4-1
j_call: TRBJ1-5
d_call: .
clone_size: .

cdr3_nt: TGCGCCAGCAGCCCCCGGGAGGGAAACTATGGCTACACCTTC
cdr3_aa: CASSPREGNYGYTF
v_call: TRBV4-3
j_call: TRBJ1-2
d_call: .
clone_size: .

cdr3_nt: TGTGCCAGCAGTTTAACAGGACCAATCTCCTACGAGCAGTACTTC
cdr3_aa: CASSLTGPISYEQYF
v_call: TRBV28
j_call: TRBJ2-7
d_call: .
clone_size: .

cdr3_nt: TGCGCCAGCAGCTTGGTCGGGGCTGGGGCCAACGTCCTGACTTTC
cdr3_aa: CASSLVGAGANVLTF
v_call: TRBV5-1
j_call: TRBJ2-6
d_call: .
clone_size: .

cdr3_nt: TGTGCCAGCAGCCAACCCCACCCGGGACAGGGAGATGGAGGCTACACCTTC
cdr3_aa: CASSQPHPGQGDGGYTF
v_call: TRBV4-2
j_call: TRBJ1-2
d_call: TRBD1
clone_size: once

cdr3_nt: TGTGCCAGCAGCGAAACGGACAGGGGTTTGGGACCTGAAGCTTTCTTT
cdr3_aa: CASSETDRGLGPEAFF
v_call: TRBV9
j_call: TRBJ1-1
d_call: TRBD1
clone_size: .

cdr3_nt: TGTGCCAGCCGAACCTTAGCGGGAGTGACGACAGGTGAGCAGTTCTTC
cdr3_aa: CASRTLAGVTTGEQFF
v_call: TRBV5-6
j_call: TRBJ2-1
d_call: TRBD2
clone_size: .

cdr3_nt: TGTGCCAGCAGCGCCGGGACTAGCGGTGTCTACGAGCAGTACTTC
cdr3_aa: CASSAGTSGVYEQYF
v_call: TRBV5-6
j_call: TRBJ2-7
d_call: TRBD2
clone_size: .

cdr3_nt: TGTGCCAGCAGTACGCCGGACGGGACCTACGAGCAGTACTTC
cdr3_aa: CASSTPDGTYEQYF
v_call: TRBV28
j_call: TRBJ2-7
d_call: .
clone_size: .

cdr3_nt: TGCGCCAGCAATCACGCGGGACAGGGGACCACTGAAGCTTTCTTT
cdr3_aa: CASNHAGQGTTEAFF
v_call: TRBV5-1
j_call: TRBJ1-1
d_call: TRBD1
clone_size: few

cdr3_nt: TGTGCCAGCAGCCGCACTAGCGGGGGGCCTAGCACAGATACGCAGTATTTT
cdr3_aa: CASSRTSGGPSTDTQYF
v_call: TRBV7-2
j_call: TRBJ2-3
d_call: TRBD2
clone_size: .

cdr3_nt: TGTGCCAGCAGTGTGCGGCGCACCGAGACCCAGTACTTC
cdr3_aa: CASSVRRTETQYF
v_call: TRBV6-1
j_call: TRBJ2-5
d_call: .
clone_size: .

cdr3_nt: TGCAGCTTGGGGGGCGGGACAGCCTACGAGCAGTACTTC
cdr3_aa: CSLGGGTAYEQYF
v_call: TRBV29-1
j_call: TRBJ2-7
d_call: .
clone_size: .

cdr3_nt: TGCGCCAGCAGCTTGGCGGGGACTAGCGGGGCCTACAATGAGCAGTTCTTC
cdr3_aa: CASSLAGTSGAYNEQFF
v_call: TRBV5-1
j_call: TRBJ2-1
d_call: TRBD2
clone_size: .

cdr3_nt: TGTGCCACCAGCAGAGATAGGGCAGGGGGTCAGCCCCAGAATTTT
cdr3_aa: CATSRDRAGGQPQNF
v_call: TRBV15
j_call: TRBJ1-5
d_call: TRBD1
clone_size: few

cdr3_nt: TGTGCCACCAGCAGAGAATCAGGGGTGGATCAGCCCCAGCATTTT
cdr3_aa: CATSRESGVDQPQHF
v_call: TRBV15
j_call: TRBJ1-5
d_call: .
clone_size: .

cdr3_nt: TGTGCCAGCAGTTCCACACTAGTTTCCTACGAGCAGTACTTC
cdr3_aa: CASSSTLVSYEQYF
v_call: TRBV6-6
j_call: TRBJ2-7
d_call: .
clone_size: .

cdr3_nt: TGTGCCAGCAGACGGGACAGGGGGCCTAATCAGCCCCAGCATTTT
cdr3_aa: CASRRDRGPNQPQHF
v_call: TRBV2
j_call: TRBJ1-5
d_call: TRBD1
clone_size: few

cdr3_nt: TGCAGCGTTCTCGAGGGACAGAGAACGGGCTACACCTTC
cdr3_aa: CSVLEGQRTGYTF
v_call: TRBV29-1
j_call: TRBJ1-2
d_call: TRBD1
clone_size: .

cdr3_nt: TGTGCCAGCAGCCCCTCTGGACAGGGAGGGTTGCAGTTCTTC
cdr3_aa: CASSPSGQGGLQFF
v_call: TRBV9
j_call: TRBJ2-1
d_call: .
clone_size: .

cdr3_nt: TGTGCCAGCAGCAAACAGGGGGCCTCCTACGAGCAGTACTTC
cdr3_aa: CASSKQGASYEQYF
v_call: TRBV5-4
j_call: TRBJ2-7
d_call: TRBD1
clone_size: .

cdr3_nt: TGTGCCAGCCAGGGGGACAGCTCCTACGAGCAGTACTTC
cdr3_aa: CASQGDSSYEQYF
v_call: TRBV13
j_call: TRBJ2-7
d_call: TRBD1
clone_size: .

cdr3_nt: TGTGCCAGCAGTGAACTGCTAGCGGGGGGGCCCTGGGAGCAGTTCTTC
cdr3_aa: CASSELLAGGPWEQFF
v_call: TRBV2
j_call: TRBJ2-1
d_call: TRBD2
clone_size: .